Following are 11 T cell receptor beta chains from one sample sequenced in a study of T cell responses to AZD1222 COVID-19 vaccine. Assay used: immunoSEQ multiplex PCR; TCRdb lists only in-frame clones, some missing. The sample shows 150,000 or so clones, around 92% of them seen only once. The sequencing used peripheral blood, collected 28 days after the second AZD1222 dose. Receptors originate from an adult who received the AZD1222 COVID-19 vaccine.

The chain has TRBV6-4 and TRBJ2-3; TRBD2 agrees at 7 bases. V trimming: 6 bases; J trimming: 5 bases; junction bases outside the gene matches: 11. The CDR3 loop spans 15 amino acids. CDR1 MRHNA and CDR2 SNTAGT come from the germline V gene. Here the CDR3 DNA reads TGTGCCAGCAGCCCCAGCGGGATAAAAGGAGATACGCAGTATTTT. Amino acids: CASSPSGIKGDTQYF.

The chain carries TRBV10-2 and TRBJ2-3; D perhaps matches TRBD1 (6 bases). Trimming shortened V by 3 bases and J by 0 bases, and 13 bases separated the two germline ends. Germline V CDR1 and CDR2: WSHSY, SAAADI. The CDR3 has 16 amino acids. CDR3 protein: CASSEGGVFSTDTQYF. The CDR3 DNA sequence: TGCGCCAGCAGTGAAGGGGGAGTGTTTAGCACAGATACGCAGTATTTT.

This clone was observed a few times. The CDR3 DNA reads TGCGCCAGCAGCTCCGGACTAGCGGGAGCCCCGCCATACGAGCAGTACTTC. This translates into CASSSGLAGAPPYEQYF. This chain connects TRBV5-1 to TRBJ2-7; 13 bases agree with TRBD2. The CDR3 runs 17 residues. The V gene end was trimmed by 3 bases and the J gene end by 4 bases; junction bases not matched to a gene: 10. CDR1 is SGHRS, CDR2 YFSETQ, per germline. Full variable domain (rest looked up from reference TRBV5-1 and TRBJ2-7): KAGVTQTPRYLIKTRGQQVTLSCSPISGHRSVSWYQQTPGQGLQFLFEYFSETQRNKGNFPGRFSGRQFSNSRSEMNVSTLELGDSALYLCASSSGLAGAPPYEQYFGPGTRLTVT.

The rearrangement joins TRBV29-1 to TRBJ1-2; unclear D gene. V was cut by 2 bases and J by 14 bases, with 21 bases left in between. Germline V gives CDR1 SQVTM, CDR2 ANQGSEA. CDR3 size: 13 residues. In DNA, the CDR3 is TGCAGCGTTGAAAAGCAGGACTTGGCAGTCAGGACCTTC. It codes for CSVEKQDLAVRTF. The variable domain in full, completed from reference TRBV29-1 and TRBJ1-2, reads SAVISQKPSRDICQRGTSLTIQCQVDSQVTMMFWYRQQPGQSLTLIATANQGSEATYESGFVIDKFPISRPNLTFSTLTVSNMSPEDSSIYLCSVEKQDLAVRTFGSGTRLTVV.

CDR3: CASSLTQQTQYF. The CDR3 bases are TGTGCCAGCAGCTTAACTCAGCAGACCCAGTACTTC. The V and J genes are TRBV7-9 and TRBJ2-5; D gene ambiguous. Trimming took off 2 bases at V and 6 bases at J, with 7 bases between the two ends. The germline gives CDR1 SEHNR, CDR2 FQNEAQ (reference sequence). This CDR3 has 12 amino acids.

The gene calls are TRBV9 and TRBJ2-2; a possible D gene is TRBD1 (5 bases). V was trimmed by 2 bases and J by 3 bases, leaving 5 bases between them. From germline, CDR1 is SGDLS and CDR2 YYNGEE. CDR3 length: 13 amino acids. The CDR3 coding sequence is TGTGCCAGCAGCGTGACAGACACCGGGGAGCTGTTTTTT. Protein sequence: CASSVTDTGELFF.

The CDR3 DNA sequence: TGCAGCGTCGGGACAGGGGGCCTCTACGAGCAGTACTTC. Its protein product is CSVGTGGLYEQYF. The chain carries TRBV29-1 and TRBJ2-7; 12 bases map to TRBD1. The junction had 3 bases not matched to a gene; V was cut back by 6 bases and J by 3 bases. In germline, CDR1 is SQVTM, CDR2 ANQGSEA. The CDR3 totals 13 residues.

The rearrangement joins TRBV28 to TRBJ1-6; D gene uncertain. The CDR3 runs to 13 residues. CDR1 and CDR2 from the germline V gene are MDHEN and SYDVKM. V gave up 7 bases and J gave up 5 bases, with 9 bases separating them. The CDR3 DNA reads as TGTGCCAGCATCGGACTTGATAATTCACCCCTCCACTTT. Translated: CASIGLDNSPLHF.

This clone was seen just once. The CDR3 sequence is CASSRGLSNYEQFF. In DNA, the CDR3 is TGTGCCAGCAGTCGGGGGTTGTCTAACTATGAGCAGTTCTTC. The chain joins TRBV6-5 to TRBJ2-1, with D possibly matching TRBD2 (6 bases). Germline V gene lookup returns CDR1 MNHEY and CDR2 SVGAGI. This CDR3 contains 14 residues. With 5 bases removed from V and 8 bases from J, the gap between germline ends came to 16 bases.

The chain joins TRBV30 to TRBJ1-5, with no clear D. The V gene lost 0 bases and the J gene lost 4 bases, with 7 bases spanning the gap. The CDR3 is 13 residues long. Germline loops: CDR1 GTSNPN, CDR2 SVGIG (reference sequence). The CDR3: CAWSVLVNQPQHF. In DNA, the CDR3 is TGTGCCTGGAGTGTACTGGTAAATCAGCCCCAGCATTTT.

The chain carries TRBV4-2 and TRBJ2-2; D perhaps matches TRBD2 (5 bases). Per germline, CDR1 LGHNA and CDR2 YNFKEQ. V was trimmed by 4 bases and J by 1 base, leaving 16 bases between them. The length of the CDR3 is 17 residues. CDR3 protein: CASSPRWRLGNTGELFF. The DNA for the CDR3 is TGTGCCAGCAGCCCCCGGTGGAGGTTAGGGAACACCGGGGAGCTGTTTTTT.